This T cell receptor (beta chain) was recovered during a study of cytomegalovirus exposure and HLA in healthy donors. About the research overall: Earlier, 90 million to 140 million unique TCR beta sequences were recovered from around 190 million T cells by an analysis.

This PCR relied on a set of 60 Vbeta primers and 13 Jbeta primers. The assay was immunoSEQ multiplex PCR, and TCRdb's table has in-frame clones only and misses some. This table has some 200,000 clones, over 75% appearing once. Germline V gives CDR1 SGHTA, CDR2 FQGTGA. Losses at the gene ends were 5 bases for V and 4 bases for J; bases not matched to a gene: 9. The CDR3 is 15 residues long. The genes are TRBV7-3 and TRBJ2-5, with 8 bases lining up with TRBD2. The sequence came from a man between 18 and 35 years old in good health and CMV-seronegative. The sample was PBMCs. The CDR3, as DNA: TGTGCCAGCAGCCCCCACGGGGGGGAGGGAGAGACCCAGTACTTC. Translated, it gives CASSPHGGEGETQYF.